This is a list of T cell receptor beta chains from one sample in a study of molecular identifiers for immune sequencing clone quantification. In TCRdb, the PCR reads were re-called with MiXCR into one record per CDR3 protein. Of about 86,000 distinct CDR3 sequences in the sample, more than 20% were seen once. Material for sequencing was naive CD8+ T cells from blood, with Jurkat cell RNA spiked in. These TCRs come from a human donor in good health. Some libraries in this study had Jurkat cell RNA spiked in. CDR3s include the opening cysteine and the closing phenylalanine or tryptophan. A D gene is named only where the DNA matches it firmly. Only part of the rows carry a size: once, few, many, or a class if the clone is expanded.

CDR3aa: CASSEGYVRWEQYF
CDR3nt: TGTGCCAGCAGTGAAGGATACGTCCGCTGGGAGCAGTACTTC
abundance: many
j_gene: TRBJ2-7
v_gene: TRBV2
d_gene: NA

CDR3aa: CASSLAGLANEQYF
CDR3nt: TGCGCCAGCAGCTTGGCGGGACTAGCGAACGAGCAGTACTTC
abundance: NA
j_gene: TRBJ2-7
v_gene: TRBV5-1
d_gene: TRBD2

CDR3aa: CASSQGQGSGGTQYF
CDR3nt: TGCGCCAGCAGCCAAGGGCAGGGGTCCGGTGGTACGCAGTATTTT
abundance: NA
j_gene: TRBJ2-3
v_gene: TRBV4-3
d_gene: NA

CDR3aa: CASTPDGQETQYF
CDR3nt: TGTGCCAGCACCCCGGACGGCCAAGAGACCCAGTACTTC
abundance: many
j_gene: TRBJ2-5
v_gene: TRBV6-5
d_gene: NA

CDR3aa: CASSIDENTEAFF
CDR3nt: TGTGCCAGTAGTATAGATGAGAACACTGAAGCTTTCTTT
abundance: NA
j_gene: TRBJ1-1
v_gene: TRBV19
d_gene: NA

CDR3aa: CASRSPLGETQYF
CDR3nt: TGTGCCAGCAGGTCGCCTCTCGGTGAGACCCAGTACTTC
abundance: many
j_gene: TRBJ2-5
v_gene: TRBV7-9
d_gene: NA

CDR3aa: CASSLVRGPTLYNEQFF
CDR3nt: TGTGCCAGCAGCTTAGTCCGGGGCCCCACCCTATACAATGAGCAGTTCTTC
abundance: NA
j_gene: TRBJ2-1
v_gene: TRBV13
d_gene: NA

CDR3aa: CASSPGQSSYEQYF
CDR3nt: TGTGCCAGCAGCCCGGGACAGAGCTCCTACGAGCAGTACTTC
abundance: many
j_gene: TRBJ2-7
v_gene: TRBV13
d_gene: TRBD1

CDR3aa: CASSLKAGGHNEQFF
CDR3nt: TGTGCCAGCAGCTTGAAGGCGGGAGGGCACAATGAGCAGTTCTTC
abundance: NA
j_gene: TRBJ2-1
v_gene: TRBV5-8
d_gene: TRBD2

CDR3aa: CASSSRLAGGGYEQYF
CDR3nt: TGTGCCAGCAGCTCCCGACTAGCGGGAGGCGGGTACGAGCAGTACTTC
abundance: many
j_gene: TRBJ2-7
v_gene: TRBV7-9
d_gene: TRBD2

CDR3aa: CASSGQNAINSPLHF
CDR3nt: TGTGCCAGCAGCGGACAGAACGCCATAAATTCACCCCTCCACTTT
abundance: few
j_gene: TRBJ1-6
v_gene: TRBV12-3/TRBV12-4
d_gene: NA

CDR3aa: CSARDSSSYNEQFF
CDR3nt: TGCAGTGCTAGGGACAGTTCCTCCTACAATGAGCAGTTCTTC
abundance: few
j_gene: TRBJ2-1
v_gene: TRBV20-1
d_gene: NA

CDR3aa: CASSPLASGRTGELFF
CDR3nt: TGCGCCAGCAGCCCCTTGGCCAGCGGGAGAACCGGGGAGCTGTTTTTT
abundance: few
j_gene: TRBJ2-2
v_gene: TRBV4-3
d_gene: TRBD2

CDR3aa: CASSITGGYEQYF
CDR3nt: TGTGCCAGTAGTATTACAGGGGGTTACGAGCAGTACTTC
abundance: few
j_gene: TRBJ2-7
v_gene: TRBV19
d_gene: TRBD1

CDR3aa: CASSLEGWGGVNEKLFF
CDR3nt: TGTGCCAGCAGCTTAGAAGGGTGGGGGGGTGTAAATGAAAAACTGTTTTTT
abundance: few
j_gene: TRBJ1-4
v_gene: TRBV7-2
d_gene: NA

CDR3aa: CASSLARGDGGYTF
CDR3nt: TGCGCCAGCAGCTTGGCGCGTGGGGACGGCGGCTACACCTTC
abundance: many
j_gene: TRBJ1-2
v_gene: TRBV5-1
d_gene: NA

CDR3aa: CASRTHRGYEQYF
CDR3nt: TGTGCCAGCCGGACACACCGAGGGTACGAGCAGTACTTC
abundance: many
j_gene: TRBJ2-7
v_gene: TRBV2
d_gene: NA

CDR3aa: CASSSLMYNEQFF
CDR3nt: TGTGCCAGCAGTTCCCTCATGTACAATGAGCAGTTCTTC
abundance: few
j_gene: TRBJ2-1
v_gene: TRBV6-2/TRBV6-3
d_gene: NA

CDR3aa: CASSIQVAYNEQFF
CDR3nt: TGTGCCAGTAGTATACAGGTGGCTTACAATGAGCAGTTCTTC
abundance: NA
j_gene: TRBJ2-1
v_gene: TRBV19
d_gene: NA

CDR3aa: CASSRLAVTDTQYF
CDR3nt: TGTGCCAGCAGTCGACTAGCGGTCACAGATACGCAGTATTTT
abundance: few
j_gene: TRBJ2-3
v_gene: TRBV6-2/TRBV6-3
d_gene: TRBD2

CDR3aa: CSVDGYWRPYNEQFF
CDR3nt: TGCAGCGTTGATGGATATTGGCGCCCCTACAATGAGCAGTTCTTC
abundance: few
j_gene: TRBJ2-1
v_gene: TRBV29-1
d_gene: NA

CDR3aa: CASSLGQDYEQYF
CDR3nt: TGTGCCAGCAGTTTAGGACAGGACTACGAGCAGTACTTC
abundance: many
j_gene: TRBJ2-7
v_gene: TRBV27
d_gene: TRBD1

CDR3aa: CASSPGRMSSYEQYF
CDR3nt: TGTGCCAGCAGCCCGGGACGGATGAGCTCCTACGAGCAGTACTTC
abundance: few
j_gene: TRBJ2-7
v_gene: TRBV7-9
d_gene: NA

CDR3aa: CASSYGGSYEQYF
CDR3nt: TGTGCCAGCAGTTACGGGGGATCCTACGAGCAGTACTTC
abundance: few
j_gene: TRBJ2-7
v_gene: TRBV6-2/TRBV6-3
d_gene: NA

CDR3aa: CASSYSGVYEQYF
CDR3nt: TGTGCCAGCAGTTACTCCGGGGTGTACGAGCAGTACTTC
abundance: many
j_gene: TRBJ2-7
v_gene: TRBV6-2/TRBV6-3
d_gene: NA

CDR3aa: CAWGKGQGVTETFF
CDR3nt: TGTGCCTGGGGCAAGGGACAGGGGGTCACTGAAACTTTCTTT
abundance: NA
j_gene: TRBJ1-1
v_gene: TRBV30
d_gene: TRBD1

CDR3aa: CSVEGGFNEQYF
CDR3nt: TGCAGCGTTGAGGGAGGTTTCAACGAGCAGTACTTC
abundance: NA
j_gene: TRBJ2-7
v_gene: TRBV29-1
d_gene: NA

CDR3aa: CASSKPKGQGPYEQCF
CDR3nt: TGTGCCAGCAGCAAACCTAAGGGACAGGGCCCCTACGAGCAGTGCTTC
abundance: NA
j_gene: TRBJ2-7
v_gene: TRBV6-2/TRBV6-3
d_gene: TRBD1

CDR3aa: CACSVRGSNSDIQYF
CDR3nt: TGCGCCTGTAGCGTCAGGGGCTCAAACTCAGACATTCAGTACTTC
abundance: once
j_gene: TRBJ2-4
v_gene: TRBV4-3
d_gene: NA

CDR3aa: CASSGTSNNEKLFF
CDR3nt: TGTGCCAGCAGCGGAACCTCCAATAATGAAAAACTGTTTTTT
abundance: NA
j_gene: TRBJ1-4
v_gene: TRBV7-9
d_gene: NA

CDR3aa: CASSQDQGATSNQPQHF
CDR3nt: TGTGCCAGCAGCCAAGATCAGGGGGCCACTAGCAATCAGCCCCAGCATTTT
abundance: many
j_gene: TRBJ1-5
v_gene: TRBV14
d_gene: TRBD1

CDR3aa: CASSQGLGDTDTQYF
CDR3nt: TGCGCCAGCAGCCAAGGGTTGGGAGACACAGATACGCAGTATTTT
abundance: once
j_gene: TRBJ2-3
v_gene: TRBV4-3
d_gene: NA

CDR3aa: CASSRPGYHNEKLFF
CDR3nt: TGTGCCAGCAGCCGGCCGGGGTACCACAATGAAAAACTGTTTTTT
abundance: many
j_gene: TRBJ1-4
v_gene: TRBV11-2
d_gene: NA

CDR3aa: CAIGTANEQFF
CDR3nt: TGTGCCATCGGCACAGCCAATGAGCAGTTCTTC
abundance: few
j_gene: TRBJ2-1
v_gene: TRBV10-3
d_gene: NA

CDR3aa: CASGSRNEQYF
CDR3nt: TGTGCTAGTGGTTCCCGGAACGAGCAGTACTTC
abundance: many
j_gene: TRBJ2-7
v_gene: TRBV12-5
d_gene: NA

CDR3aa: CASSLVRGQFHEQYF
CDR3nt: TGCGCCAGCAGCCTTGTTAGGGGACAGTTCCACGAGCAGTACTTC
abundance: NA
j_gene: TRBJ2-7
v_gene: TRBV5-1
d_gene: TRBD1